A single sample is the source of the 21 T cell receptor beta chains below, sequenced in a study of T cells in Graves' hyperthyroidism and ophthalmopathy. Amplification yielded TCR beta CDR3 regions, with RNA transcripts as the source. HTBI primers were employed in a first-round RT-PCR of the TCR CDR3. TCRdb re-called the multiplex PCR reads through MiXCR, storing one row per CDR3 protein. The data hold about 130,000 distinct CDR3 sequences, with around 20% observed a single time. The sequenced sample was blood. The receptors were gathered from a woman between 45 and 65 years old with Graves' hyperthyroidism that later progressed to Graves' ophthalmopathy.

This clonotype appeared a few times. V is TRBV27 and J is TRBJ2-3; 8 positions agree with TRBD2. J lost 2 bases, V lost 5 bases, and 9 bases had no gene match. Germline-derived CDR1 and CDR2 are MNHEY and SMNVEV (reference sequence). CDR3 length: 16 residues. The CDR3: CASSARLASFTDTQYF. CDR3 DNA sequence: TGTGCCAGCAGTGCCCGACTAGCGTCTTTCACAGATACGCAGTATTTT.

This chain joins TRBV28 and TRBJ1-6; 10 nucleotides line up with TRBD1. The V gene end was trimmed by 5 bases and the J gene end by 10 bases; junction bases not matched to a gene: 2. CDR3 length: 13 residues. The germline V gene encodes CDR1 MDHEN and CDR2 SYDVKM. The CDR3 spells CASSGDRGSPLHF. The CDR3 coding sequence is TGTGCCAGCAGTGGGGACAGGGGATCACCCCTCCACTTT.

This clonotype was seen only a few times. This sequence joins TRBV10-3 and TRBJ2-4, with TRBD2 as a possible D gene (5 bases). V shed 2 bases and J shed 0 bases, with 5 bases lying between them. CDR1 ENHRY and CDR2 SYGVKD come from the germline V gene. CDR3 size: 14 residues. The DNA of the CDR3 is TGTGCCATCAGTGAGGGACTAGCCAAAAACATTCAGTACTTC. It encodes CAISEGLAKNIQYF.

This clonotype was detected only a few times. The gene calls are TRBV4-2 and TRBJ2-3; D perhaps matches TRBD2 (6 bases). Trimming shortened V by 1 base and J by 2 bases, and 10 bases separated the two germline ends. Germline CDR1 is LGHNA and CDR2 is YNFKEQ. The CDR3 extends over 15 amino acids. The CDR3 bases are TGTGCCAGCAGCCAAGCCAGCGGGCTCACAGATACGCAGTATTTT. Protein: CASSQASGLTDTQYF.

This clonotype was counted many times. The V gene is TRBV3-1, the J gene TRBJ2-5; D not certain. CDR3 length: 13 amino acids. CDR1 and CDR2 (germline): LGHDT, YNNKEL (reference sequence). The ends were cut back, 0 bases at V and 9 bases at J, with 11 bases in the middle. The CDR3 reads CASSQDLSRAQYF. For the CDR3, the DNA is TGTGCCAGCAGCCAAGATCTGAGCCGGGCCCAGTACTTC.

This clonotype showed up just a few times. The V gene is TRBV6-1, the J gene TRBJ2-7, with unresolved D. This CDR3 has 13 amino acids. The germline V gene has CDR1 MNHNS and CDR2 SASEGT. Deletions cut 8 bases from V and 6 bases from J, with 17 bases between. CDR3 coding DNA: TGTGCCAGCGCTCAGGATAGGTTAGGCGAGCAGTACTTC. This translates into CASAQDRLGEQYF.

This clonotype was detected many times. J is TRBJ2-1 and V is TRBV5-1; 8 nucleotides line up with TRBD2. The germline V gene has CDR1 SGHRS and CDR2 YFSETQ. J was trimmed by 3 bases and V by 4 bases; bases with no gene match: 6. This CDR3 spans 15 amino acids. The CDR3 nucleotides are TGCGCCAGCAGCCCCGGGAGGGCTTTCTACAATGAGCAGTTCTTC. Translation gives CASSPGRAFYNEQFF. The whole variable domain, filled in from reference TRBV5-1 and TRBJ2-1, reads KAGVTQTPRYLIKTRGQQVTLSCSPISGHRSVSWYQQTPGQGLQFLFEYFSETQRNKGNFPGRFSGRQFSNSRSEMNVSTLELGDSALYLCASSPGRAFYNEQFFGPGTRLTVL.

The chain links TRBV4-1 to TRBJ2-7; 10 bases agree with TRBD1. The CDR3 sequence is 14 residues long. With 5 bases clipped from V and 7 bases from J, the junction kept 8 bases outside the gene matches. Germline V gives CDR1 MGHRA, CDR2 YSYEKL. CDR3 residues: CASSVAGTGEEQYF. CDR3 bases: TGCGCCAGCAGCGTTGCCGGGACAGGGGAAGAGCAGTACTTC.

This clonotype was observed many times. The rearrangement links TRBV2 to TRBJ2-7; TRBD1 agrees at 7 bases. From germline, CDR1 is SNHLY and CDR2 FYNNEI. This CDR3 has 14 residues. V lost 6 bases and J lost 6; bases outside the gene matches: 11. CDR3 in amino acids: CASRGDSGRSEQYF. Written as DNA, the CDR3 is TGTGCCAGCAGGGGGGACAGCGGCAGGTCCGAGCAGTACTTC.

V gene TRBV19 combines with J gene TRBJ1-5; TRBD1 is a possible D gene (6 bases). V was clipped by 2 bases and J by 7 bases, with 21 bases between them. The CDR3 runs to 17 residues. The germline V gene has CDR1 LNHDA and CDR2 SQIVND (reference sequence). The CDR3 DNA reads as TGTGCCAGTAGTATACTGCGGGGGGCGTTGGTGGGGCAGCCCCAGCATTTT. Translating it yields CASSILRGALVGQPQHF.

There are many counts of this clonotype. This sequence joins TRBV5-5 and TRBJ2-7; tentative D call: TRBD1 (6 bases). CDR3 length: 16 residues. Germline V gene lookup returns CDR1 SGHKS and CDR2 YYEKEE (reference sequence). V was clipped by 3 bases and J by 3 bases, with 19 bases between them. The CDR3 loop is CASSSLEGEHFYEQYF. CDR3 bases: TGTGCCAGCAGCTCACTAGAGGGGGAACATTTCTACGAGCAGTACTTC.

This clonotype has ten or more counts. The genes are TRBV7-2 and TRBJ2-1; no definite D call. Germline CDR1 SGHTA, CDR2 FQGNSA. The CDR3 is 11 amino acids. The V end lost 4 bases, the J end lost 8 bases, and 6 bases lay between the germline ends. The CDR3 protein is CASSSFDEQFF. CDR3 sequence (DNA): TGTGCCAGCAGCTCCTTTGATGAGCAGTTCTTC.

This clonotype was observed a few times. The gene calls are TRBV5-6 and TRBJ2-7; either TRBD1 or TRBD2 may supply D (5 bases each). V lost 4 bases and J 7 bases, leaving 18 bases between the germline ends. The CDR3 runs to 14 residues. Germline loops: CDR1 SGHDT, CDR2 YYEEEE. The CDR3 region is CASSRDGRLGEQYF. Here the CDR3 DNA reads TGTGCCAGCAGCCGGGACGGTCGCCTCGGGGAGCAGTACTTC.

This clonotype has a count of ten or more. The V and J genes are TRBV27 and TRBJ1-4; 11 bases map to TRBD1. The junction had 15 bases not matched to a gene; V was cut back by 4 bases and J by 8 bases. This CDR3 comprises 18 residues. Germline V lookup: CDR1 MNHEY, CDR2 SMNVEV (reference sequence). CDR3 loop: CASSSRDRGRTVREKLFF. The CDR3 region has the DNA TGTGCCAGCAGTTCCCGGGACAGGGGGAGGACGGTCAGGGAAAAACTGTTTTTT.

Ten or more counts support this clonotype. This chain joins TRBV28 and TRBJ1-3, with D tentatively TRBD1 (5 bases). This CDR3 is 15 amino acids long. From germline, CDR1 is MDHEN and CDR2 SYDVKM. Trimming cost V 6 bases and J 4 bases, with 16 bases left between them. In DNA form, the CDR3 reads TGTGCCAGCAGCCCATCGGACAAGACCGGAAACACCATATATTTT. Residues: CASSPSDKTGNTIYF.

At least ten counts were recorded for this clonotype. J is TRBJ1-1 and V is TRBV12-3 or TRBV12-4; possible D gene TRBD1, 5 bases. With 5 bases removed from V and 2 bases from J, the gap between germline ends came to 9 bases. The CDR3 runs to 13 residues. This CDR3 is CASSRTGNTEAFF. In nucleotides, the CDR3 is TGTGCCAGCAGTCGAACAGGCAACACTGAAGCTTTCTTT.

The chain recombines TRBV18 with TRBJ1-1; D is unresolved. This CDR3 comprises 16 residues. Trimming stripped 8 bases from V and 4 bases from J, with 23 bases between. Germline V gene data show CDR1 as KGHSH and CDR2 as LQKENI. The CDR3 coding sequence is TGTGCCAGCGCAGATTCCGTGGTCCCGTGGAGCACTGAAGCTTTCTTT. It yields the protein CASADSVVPWSTEAFF.

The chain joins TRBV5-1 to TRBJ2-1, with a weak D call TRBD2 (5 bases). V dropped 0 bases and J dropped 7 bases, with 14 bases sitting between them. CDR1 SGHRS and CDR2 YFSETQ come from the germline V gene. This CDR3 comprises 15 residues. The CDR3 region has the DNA TGCGCCAGCAGCTTGGTTGTTGGAGGTGGAAATGAGCAGTTCTTC. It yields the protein CASSLVVGGGNEQFF.

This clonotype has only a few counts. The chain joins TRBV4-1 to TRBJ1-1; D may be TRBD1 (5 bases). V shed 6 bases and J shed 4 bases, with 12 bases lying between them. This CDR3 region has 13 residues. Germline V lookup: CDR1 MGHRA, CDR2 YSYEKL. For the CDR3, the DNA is TGCGCCAGCAGGTCCCGGGGCGGCACTGAAGCTTTCTTT. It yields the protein CASRSRGGTEAFF.

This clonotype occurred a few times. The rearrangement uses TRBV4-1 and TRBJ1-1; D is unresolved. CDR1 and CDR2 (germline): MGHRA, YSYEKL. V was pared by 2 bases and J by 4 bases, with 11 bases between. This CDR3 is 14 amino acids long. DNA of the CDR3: TGCGCCAGCAGCCAAAGACCTCTTACCACTGAAGCTTTCTTT. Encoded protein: CASSQRPLTTEAFF.

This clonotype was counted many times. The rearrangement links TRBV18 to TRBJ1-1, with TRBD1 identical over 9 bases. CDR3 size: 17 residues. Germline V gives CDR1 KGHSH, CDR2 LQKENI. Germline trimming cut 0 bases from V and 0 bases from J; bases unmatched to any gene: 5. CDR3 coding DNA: TGTGCCAGCTCACCACCGTCCGGGACAGGGCTGAACACTGAAGCTTTCTTT. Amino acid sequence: CASSPPSGTGLNTEAFF.